A single sample gave rise to the 19 T cell receptor beta chains below, sequenced in a study of shared clonotypes between healthy human individuals. Using immunoSEQ multiplex PCR, the repertoire was profiled, and TCRdb retains in-frame clones only, with some absent. The data hold about 330,000 clones, with around 72% observed a single time. The material sequenced was memory CD4+ T cells sorted from blood. The subset: CD45RA-negative fraction. The receptors stem from a man younger than 40 in good health.

This clone was picked up one time. V is TRBV5-5 and J is TRBJ2-1, with D tentatively TRBD2 (5 bases). This CDR3 spans 17 amino acids. Germline CDR1 is SGHKS and CDR2 is YYEKEE (reference sequence). Trimming pared 2 bases from V and 5 bases from J, leaving 20 bases between. CDR3 sequence (DNA): TGTGCCAGCAGCTTCAAAGCGGCGTCTTTGATAAACAATGAGCAGTTCTTC. Protein: CASSFKAASLINNEQFF.

The CDR3 here is CASSKDNSNQPQHF. In nucleotides, the CDR3 is TGTGCCAGCAGCAAAGACAACAGCAATCAGCCCCAGCATTTT. This rearrangement joins TRBV6-5 to TRBJ1-5, with D hard to call. V gave up 6 bases and J gave up 1 base, with 10 bases separating them. CDR1 and CDR2 from the germline V gene are MNHEY and SVGAGI. This CDR3 comprises 14 residues.

The chain carries TRBV5-8 and TRBJ2-1; 9 nucleotides align to TRBD2. Germline V CDR1 and CDR2: SGHTS, YDEGEE. V lost 2 bases to trimming and J lost 4 bases; unmatched junction nucleotides: 4. This CDR3 region has 15 residues. CDR3 in amino acids: CASSLRLADYNEQFF. The CDR3 DNA reads as TGTGCCAGCAGCTTAAGACTAGCGGATTACAATGAGCAGTTCTTC.

This chain joins TRBV5-4 and TRBJ2-7; D may be TRBD2 (6 bases). V lost 1 base and J 0 bases, leaving 11 bases between the germline ends. Germline CDR1 SGHNT, CDR2 YYREEE (reference sequence). The CDR3 consists of 15 residues. CDR3 in DNA: TGTGCCAGCAGCTTGCGAGCGGGCGGCTCCTACGAGCAGTACTTC. Protein sequence: CASSLRAGGSYEQYF.

The J gene is TRBJ2-7, the V gene TRBV4-3, with TRBD1 identical over 9 bases. The CDR3 has 15 residues. Germline values: CDR1 LGHNA, CDR2 YSLEER. V lost 4 bases, J lost 0 bases, and 4 bases stayed unmatched. The CDR3 here is CASSLDRGDSYEQYF. The CDR3 region has the DNA TGCGCCAGCAGCCTCGACAGGGGGGACTCCTACGAGCAGTACTTC.

The V and J genes are TRBV11-2 and TRBJ1-3, with a possible D match to TRBD1 (5 bases). The germline V and J ends were trimmed by 5 bases and 4 bases, with 6 bases remaining between them. The CDR3 totals 12 residues. The germline V gene has CDR1 SGHAT and CDR2 FQNNGV. CDR3 in DNA: TGTGCCAGCAGCGCAGGGGGAAACACCATATATTTT. Protein sequence: CASSAGGNTIYF.

This clone came up many times. V is TRBV6-5 and J is TRBJ2-5; TRBD1 might be the D (5 bases). This CDR3 comprises 15 residues. The V end lost 5 bases, the J end lost 7 bases, and 20 bases lay between the germline ends. Germline loops: CDR1 MNHEY, CDR2 SVGAGI. CDR3 sequence: CASSTRGHELGTQYF. CDR3 nucleotides: TGTGCCAGCAGTACTCGCGGACACGAACTGGGGACCCAGTACTTC.

The rearrangement joins TRBV2 to TRBJ2-3; D not resolved. This CDR3 contains 16 residues. Germline CDR1 is SNHLY and CDR2 is FYNNEI. V was shortened by 6 bases and J by 2 bases, with 18 bases between the two germline ends. The CDR3: CASSAHHMQLTDTQYF. DNA of the CDR3: TGTGCCAGCAGCGCCCACCACATGCAACTCACAGATACGCAGTATTTT.

The genes are TRBV9 and TRBJ2-5; unclear D gene. The J call could be wrong; TRBJ2-7 is a better fit for the DNA end. Germline CDR1 and CDR2: SGDLS and YYNGEE. The CDR3 runs to 15 residues. The CDR3: CASSVGDDLTGEQYF. CDR3 DNA sequence: TGTGCCAGCAGCGTAGGAGATGACCTGACGGGCGAGCAGTACTTC.

The chain has TRBV5-1 and TRBJ2-5; D is uncertain. CDR3 size: 12 residues. Germline CDR1 SGHRS, CDR2 YFSETQ. V gave up 2 bases and J gave up 5 bases, with 7 bases separating them. This CDR3 is CASSFNAETQYF. The CDR3 nucleotides read TGCGCCAGCAGCTTTAACGCGGAGACCCAGTACTTC.

The J gene is TRBJ1-1, the V gene TRBV27; D uncertain. This CDR3 has 13 residues. V was cut by 2 bases and J by 0 bases, with 4 bases left in between. Per germline, CDR1 MNHEY and CDR2 SMNVEV (reference sequence). The CDR3 nucleotides are TGTGCCAGCAGTTTACAGATGAACACTGAAGCTTTCTTT. Residues: CASSLQMNTEAFF.

V usage is TRBV11-3 and J usage is TRBJ1-5, with no clear D. V gave up 4 bases and J gave up 9 bases, with 10 bases separating them. Looked up from germline, CDR1 is SGHNT and CDR2 is YENEEA. This CDR3 has 12 residues. The CDR3 coding sequence is TGTGCCAGCAGCTCCGGACTGACGCCCCAGCATTTT. Amino acid sequence: CASSSGLTPQHF. Full variable domain (missing parts from reference TRBV11-3 and TRBJ1-5): EAGVVQSPRYKIIEKKQPVAFWCNPISGHNTLYWYLQNLGQGPELLIRYENEEAVDDSQLPKDRFSAERLKGVDSTLKIQPAELGDSAVYLCASSSGLTPQHFGDGTRLSIL.

The chain employs TRBV2 and TRBJ2-3; D is uncertain. CDR1 and CDR2 (germline): SNHLY, FYNNEI. The ends were cut back, 7 bases at V and 4 bases at J, with 15 bases in the middle. This CDR3 is built from 14 residues. The CDR3 DNA reads TGTGCCAGCAAGGAGACTCCTGGCGCAGATACGCAGTATTTT. Translation: CASKETPGADTQYF.

Regarding this clone: This likely came from a read error, as a far larger clone is one base away. The chain carries TRBV5-5 and TRBJ2-5; D call uncertain. CDR3 length: 13 residues. V lost 0 bases and J 5 bases, leaving 8 bases between the germline ends. Germline CDR1 SGHKS, CDR2 YYEKEE (reference sequence). The CDR3 sequence is CASSLAPPETQYF. The CDR3 bases are TGTGCCAGCAGCTTGGCCCCTCCGGAGACCCAGTACTTC. Filled out from reference TRBV5-5 and TRBJ2-5, the complete variable domain reads DAGVTQSPTHLIKTRGQQVTLRCSPISGHKSVSWYQQVLGQGPQFIFQYYEKEERGRGNFPDRFSARQFPNYSSELNVNALLLGDSALYLCASSLAPPETQYFGPGTRLLVL.

The V gene is TRBV7-9, the J gene TRBJ1-2; 7 nucleotides agree with TRBD1. Per germline, CDR1 SEHNR and CDR2 FQNEAQ (reference sequence). V gave up 4 bases and J gave up 0 bases; unmatched junction bases: 11. CDR3 length equals 17 residues. In DNA form, the CDR3 reads TGTGCCAGCAGCTCTTACGGGACAGCAGCCACTAACTATGGCTACACCTTC. It encodes CASSSYGTAATNYGYTF.

The rearrangement links TRBV25-1 to TRBJ2-7; 10 nucleotides agree with TRBD2. The V gene end was trimmed by 4 bases and the J gene end by 0 bases; junction bases not matched to a gene: 12. Germline V gives CDR1 MGHDK, CDR2 SYGVNS. The CDR3 is 18 residues long. The CDR3 region is CASSAPGLAAKDSYEQYF. DNA of the CDR3: TGTGCCAGCAGTGCCCCCGGACTAGCGGCCAAAGACTCCTACGAGCAGTACTTC.

This chain uses TRBV19 with TRBJ2-3; the match to TRBD2 covers 10 bases. With V trimmed by 9 bases and J by 2 bases, 5 bases remained unmatched. CDR3 length equals 14 residues. Germline V gives CDR1 LNHDA, CDR2 SQIVND (reference sequence). The CDR3 DNA follows: TGTGCCAGCCAGACTAGCGGGCTCACAGATACGCAGTATTTT. Encoded protein: CASQTSGLTDTQYF.

The chain uses TRBV28 and TRBJ2-1; 7 bases match TRBD1. The CDR3 is 17 amino acids. V lost 5 bases, J lost 8 bases, and 18 bases stayed unmatched. CDR1 and CDR2 from the germline V gene are MDHEN and SYDVKM. CDR3 in amino acids: CASSPNPRSDRAHEQFF. CDR3 in DNA: TGTGCCAGCAGTCCCAACCCCAGGTCTGACAGGGCACATGAGCAGTTCTTC.

As regards this clone: This same CDR3 is encoded by further DNA sequences in the sample. V gene TRBV14 combines with J gene TRBJ2-7; possibly TRBD2 for D (5 bases). V was pared by 4 bases and J by 3 bases, with 7 bases between. Germline CDR1 is SGHDN and CDR2 is FVKESK. This CDR3 has 12 amino acids. Written as DNA, the CDR3 is TGTGCCAGCAGCCCGGGAAACTACGAGCAGTACTTC. Amino acids: CASSPGNYEQYF.